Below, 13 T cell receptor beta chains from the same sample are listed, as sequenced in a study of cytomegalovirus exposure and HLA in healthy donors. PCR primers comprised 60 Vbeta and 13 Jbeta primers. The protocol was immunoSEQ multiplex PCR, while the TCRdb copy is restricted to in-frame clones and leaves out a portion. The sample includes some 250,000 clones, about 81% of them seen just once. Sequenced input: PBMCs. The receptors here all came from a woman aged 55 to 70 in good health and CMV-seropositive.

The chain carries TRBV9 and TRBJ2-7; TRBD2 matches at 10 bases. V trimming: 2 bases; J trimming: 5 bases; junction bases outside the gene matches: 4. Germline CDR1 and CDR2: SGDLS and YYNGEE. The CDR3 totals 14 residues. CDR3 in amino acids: CASSVTSGTHEQYF. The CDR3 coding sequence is TGTGCCAGCAGCGTCACTAGCGGGACCCACGAGCAGTACTTC.

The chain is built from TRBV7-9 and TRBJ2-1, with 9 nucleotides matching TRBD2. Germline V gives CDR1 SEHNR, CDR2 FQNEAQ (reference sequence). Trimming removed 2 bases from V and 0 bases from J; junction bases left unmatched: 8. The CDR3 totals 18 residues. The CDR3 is CASSLLGTSSRSYNEQFF. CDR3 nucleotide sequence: TGTGCCAGCAGCTTACTCGGGACTAGCAGCCGCTCCTACAATGAGCAGTTCTTC. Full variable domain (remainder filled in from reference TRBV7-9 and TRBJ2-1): DTGVSQNPRHKITKRGQNVTFRCDPISEHNRLYWYRQTLGQGPEFLTYFQNEAQLEKSRLLSDRFSAERPKGSFSTLEIQRTEQGDSAMYLCASSLLGTSSRSYNEQFFGPGTRLTVL.

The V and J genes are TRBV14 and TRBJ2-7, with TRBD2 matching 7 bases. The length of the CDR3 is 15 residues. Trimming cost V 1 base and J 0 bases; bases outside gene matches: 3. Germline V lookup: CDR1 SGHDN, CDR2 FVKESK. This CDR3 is CASSQGGGASYEQYF. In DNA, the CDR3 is TGTGCCAGCAGCCAAGGGGGAGGGGCCTCCTACGAGCAGTACTTC.

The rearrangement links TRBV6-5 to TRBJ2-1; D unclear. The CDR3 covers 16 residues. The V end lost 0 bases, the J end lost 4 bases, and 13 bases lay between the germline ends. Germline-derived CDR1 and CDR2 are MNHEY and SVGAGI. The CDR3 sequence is CASSYSRLLLYNEQFF. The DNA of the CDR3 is TGTGCCAGCAGTTACTCGCGGCTGCTACTATACAATGAGCAGTTCTTC.

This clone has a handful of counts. The CDR3 coding sequence is TGTGCCAGCAGCTTTAGCATATACCAGTACTTC. Its translation is CASSFSIYQYF. This chain links TRBV11-2 with TRBJ2-7, with D unclear. The CDR3 totals 11 residues. Germline V gene data show CDR1 as SGHAT and CDR2 as FQNNGV. Deletions cut 3 bases from V and 10 bases from J, with 10 bases between.

DNA of the CDR3: TGTGCCAGTAGTATACAGGGGGCAACCGGGGAGCTGTTTTTT. It encodes CASSIQGATGELFF. This chain links TRBV19 with TRBJ2-2; 8 bases align to TRBD1. The J segment lost 5 bases and the V segment lost 2 bases, leaving 1 base of the junction unmatched. The CDR3 runs 14 residues. Germline V gives CDR1 LNHDA, CDR2 SQIVND (reference sequence). Together with reference TRBV19 and TRBJ2-2, the CDR3 gives the full variable domain: DGGITQSPKYLFRKEGQNVTLSCEQNLNHDAMYWYRQDPGQGLRLIYYSQIVNDFQKGDIAEGYSVSREKKESFPLTVTSAQKNPTAFYLCASSIQGATGELFFGEGSRLTVL.

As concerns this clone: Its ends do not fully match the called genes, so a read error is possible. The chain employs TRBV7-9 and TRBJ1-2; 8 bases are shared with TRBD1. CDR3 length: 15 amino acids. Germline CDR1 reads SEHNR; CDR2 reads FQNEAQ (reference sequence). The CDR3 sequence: CSSSPEGTGIYGYTF. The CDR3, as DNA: TGTTCCAGCAGCCCAGAGGGGACAGGAATTTATGGCTACACCTTC.

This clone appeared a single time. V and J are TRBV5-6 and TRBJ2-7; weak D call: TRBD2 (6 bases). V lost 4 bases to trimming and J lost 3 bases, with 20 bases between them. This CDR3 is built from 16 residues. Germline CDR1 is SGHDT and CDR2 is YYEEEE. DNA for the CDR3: TGTGCCAGCAGCCCGAGTCCTACGGGAGAAAACTACGAGCAGTACTTC. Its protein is CASSPSPTGENYEQYF.

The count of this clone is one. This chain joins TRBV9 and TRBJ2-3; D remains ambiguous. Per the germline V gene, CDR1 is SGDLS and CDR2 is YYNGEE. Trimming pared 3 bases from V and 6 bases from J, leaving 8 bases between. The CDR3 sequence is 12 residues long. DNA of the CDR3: TGTGCCAGCAGCGAGACTCGGGATACGCAGTATTTT. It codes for CASSETRDTQYF.

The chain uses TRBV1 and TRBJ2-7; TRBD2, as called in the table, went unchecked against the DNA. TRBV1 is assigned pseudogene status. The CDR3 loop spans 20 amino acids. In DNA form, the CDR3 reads TGCACCAGCAGGCACTCCGAGCGGGAACTCTCACTTACCACCTACTACGAGCAGTACTTC. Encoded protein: CTSRHSERELSLTTYYEQYF.

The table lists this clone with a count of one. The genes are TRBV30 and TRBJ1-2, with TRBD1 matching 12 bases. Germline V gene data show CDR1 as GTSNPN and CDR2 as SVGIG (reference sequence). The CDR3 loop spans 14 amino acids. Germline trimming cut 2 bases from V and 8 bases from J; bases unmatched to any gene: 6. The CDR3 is CAWSPGQGARGYTF. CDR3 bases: TGTGCCTGGAGTCCGGGACAGGGGGCGAGGGGCTACACCTTC.

CDR3 loop: CASCPSRGLGETQYF. CDR3 nucleotides: TGTGCCAGCTGCCCCTCCAGGGGTCTGGGGGAGACCCAGTACTTC. The genes are TRBV28 and TRBJ2-5; D is perhaps TRBD1 (6 bases). The germline V gene has CDR1 MDHEN and CDR2 SYDVKM. V dropped 8 bases and J dropped 5 bases, with 21 bases sitting between them. The length of the CDR3 is 15 residues.

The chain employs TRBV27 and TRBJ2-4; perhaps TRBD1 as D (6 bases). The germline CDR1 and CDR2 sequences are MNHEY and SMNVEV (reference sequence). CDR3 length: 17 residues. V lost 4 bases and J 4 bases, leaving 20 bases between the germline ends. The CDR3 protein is CASSSDRTFTAKNIQYF. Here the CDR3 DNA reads TGTGCCAGCAGTTCCGACAGGACCTTTACTGCAAAAAACATTCAGTACTTC.